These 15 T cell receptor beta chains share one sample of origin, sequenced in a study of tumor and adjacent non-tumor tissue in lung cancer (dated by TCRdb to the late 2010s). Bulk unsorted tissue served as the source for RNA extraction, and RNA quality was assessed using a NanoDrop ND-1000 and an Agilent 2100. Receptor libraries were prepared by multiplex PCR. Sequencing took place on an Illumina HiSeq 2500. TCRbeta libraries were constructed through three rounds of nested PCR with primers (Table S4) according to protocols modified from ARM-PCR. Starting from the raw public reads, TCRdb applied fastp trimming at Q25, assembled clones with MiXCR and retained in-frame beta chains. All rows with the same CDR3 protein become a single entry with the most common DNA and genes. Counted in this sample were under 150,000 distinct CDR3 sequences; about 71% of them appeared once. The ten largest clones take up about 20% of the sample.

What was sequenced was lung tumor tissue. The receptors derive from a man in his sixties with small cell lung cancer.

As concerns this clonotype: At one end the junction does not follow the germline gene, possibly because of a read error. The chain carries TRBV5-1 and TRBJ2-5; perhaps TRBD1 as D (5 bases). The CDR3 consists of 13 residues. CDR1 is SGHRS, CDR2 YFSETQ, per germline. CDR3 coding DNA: TGCGCCAACAGCCACAGACAGCAAGAGACCCAGTACTTC. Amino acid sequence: CANSHRQQETQYF.

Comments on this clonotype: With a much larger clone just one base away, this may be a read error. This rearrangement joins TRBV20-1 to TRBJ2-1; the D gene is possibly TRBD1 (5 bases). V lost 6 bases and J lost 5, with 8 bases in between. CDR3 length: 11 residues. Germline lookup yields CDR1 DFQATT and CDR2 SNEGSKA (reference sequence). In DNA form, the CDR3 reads TGCAGTGCCATGACAGACAATGAGCAGTTCTTC. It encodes CSAMTDNEQFF.

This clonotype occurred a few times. Here the CDR3 reads CSARPWTSAPGELFF. CDR3 bases: TGCAGTGCTAGACCCTGGACTAGCGCCCCCGGGGAGCTGTTTTTT. The rearrangement links TRBV20-1 to TRBJ2-2; 9 bases fit TRBD2. The CDR3 runs 15 residues. Germline trimming cut 2 bases from V and 6 bases from J; bases unmatched to any gene: 7. Germline V gene data show CDR1 as DFQATT and CDR2 as SNEGSKA (reference sequence).

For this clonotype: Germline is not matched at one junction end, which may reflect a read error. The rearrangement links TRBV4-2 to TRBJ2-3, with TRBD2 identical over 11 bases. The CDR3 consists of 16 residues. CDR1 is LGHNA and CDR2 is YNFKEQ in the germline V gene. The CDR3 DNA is TGTGGCAGCAGCCTGGGACTAGCGGAGGGCACAGATACGCTGTATTTT. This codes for CGSSLGLAEGTDTLYF.

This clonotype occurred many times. The CDR3 DNA reads as TGTGCCAGCAGCTCTAGCACAGATACGCAGTATTTT. Its protein is CASSSSTDTQYF. The chain is built from TRBV5-4 and TRBJ2-3; no reliable D call. Germline CDR1 reads SGHNT; CDR2 reads YYREEE (reference sequence). This CDR3 has 12 residues. Trimming cost V 3 bases and J 0 bases, with 2 bases left between them.

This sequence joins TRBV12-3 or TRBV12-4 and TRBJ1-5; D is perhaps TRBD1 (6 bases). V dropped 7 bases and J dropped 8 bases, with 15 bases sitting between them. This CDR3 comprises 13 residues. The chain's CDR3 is CASTLTGEEPQHF. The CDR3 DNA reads TGTGCCAGCACCCTGACAGGAGAGGAGCCCCAGCATTTT.

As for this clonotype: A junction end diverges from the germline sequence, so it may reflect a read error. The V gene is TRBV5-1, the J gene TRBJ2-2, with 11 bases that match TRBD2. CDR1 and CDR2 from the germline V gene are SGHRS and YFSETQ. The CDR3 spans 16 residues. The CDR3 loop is CAGSLGTSGNTGELFF. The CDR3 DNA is TGCGCCGGCAGCTTGGGGACTAGCGGGAACACCGGGGAGCTGTTTTTT.

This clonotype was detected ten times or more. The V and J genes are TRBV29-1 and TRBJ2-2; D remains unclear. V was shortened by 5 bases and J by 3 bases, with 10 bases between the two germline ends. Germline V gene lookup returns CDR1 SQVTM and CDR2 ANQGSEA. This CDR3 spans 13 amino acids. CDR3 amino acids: CSVSTAHTGELFF. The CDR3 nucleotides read TGCAGCGTTTCGACGGCTCACACCGGGGAGCTGTTTTTT.

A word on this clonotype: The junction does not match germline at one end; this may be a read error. The CDR3 sequence is CASNPGTSGRTINTGELFF. CDR3 nucleotide sequence: TGTGCCAGCAACCCTGGAACTAGCGGGAGGACCATAAACACAGGGGAGCTGTTTTTT. The chain carries TRBV11-2 and TRBJ2-2; 12 bases align to TRBD2. This CDR3 spans 19 amino acids. CDR1 is SGHAT and CDR2 is FQNNGV in the germline V gene.

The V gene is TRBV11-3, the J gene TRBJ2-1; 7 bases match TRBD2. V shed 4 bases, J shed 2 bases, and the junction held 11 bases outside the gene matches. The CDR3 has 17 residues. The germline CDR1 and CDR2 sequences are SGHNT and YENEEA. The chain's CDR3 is CASSSGLLGRPYNEQFF. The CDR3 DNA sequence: TGTGCCAGCAGCTCGGGACTATTGGGAAGGCCCTACAATGAGCAGTTCTTC. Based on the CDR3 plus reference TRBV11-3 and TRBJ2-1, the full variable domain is EAGVVQSPRYKIIEKKQPVAFWCNPISGHNTLYWYLQNLGQGPELLIRYENEEAVDDSQLPKDRFSAERLKGVDSTLKIQPAELGDSAVYLCASSSGLLGRPYNEQFFGPGTRLTVL.

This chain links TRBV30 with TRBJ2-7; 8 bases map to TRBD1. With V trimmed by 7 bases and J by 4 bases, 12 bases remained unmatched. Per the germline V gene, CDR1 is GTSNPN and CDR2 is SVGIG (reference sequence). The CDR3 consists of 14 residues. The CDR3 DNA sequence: TGTGCCTTAAGTGTATTGGACAGGGCTTACGAGCAGTACGTC. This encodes CALSVLDRAYEQYV.

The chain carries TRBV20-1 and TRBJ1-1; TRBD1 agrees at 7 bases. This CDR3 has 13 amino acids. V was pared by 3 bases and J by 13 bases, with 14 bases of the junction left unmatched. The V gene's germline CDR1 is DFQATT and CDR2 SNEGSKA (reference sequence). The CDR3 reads CSASRDSNTGVFF. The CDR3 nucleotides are TGCAGTGCTAGTAGGGACAGCAACACTGGAGTTTTCTTT.

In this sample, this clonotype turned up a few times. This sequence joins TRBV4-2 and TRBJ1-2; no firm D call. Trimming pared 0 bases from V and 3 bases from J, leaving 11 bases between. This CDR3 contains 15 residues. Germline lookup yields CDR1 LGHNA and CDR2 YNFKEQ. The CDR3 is CASSQDNLPHYGYTF. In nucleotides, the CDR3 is TGTGCCAGCAGCCAAGATAACCTGCCCCACTATGGCTACACCTTC.

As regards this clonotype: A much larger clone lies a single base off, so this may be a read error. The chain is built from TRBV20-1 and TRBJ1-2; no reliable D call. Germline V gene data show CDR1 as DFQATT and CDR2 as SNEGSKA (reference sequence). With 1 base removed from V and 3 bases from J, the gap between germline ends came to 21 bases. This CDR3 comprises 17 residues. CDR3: CSARALSDRHSDYGYTF. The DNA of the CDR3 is TGCAGTGCTAGAGCCCTATCGGACCGACACTCGGACTATGGCTACACCTTC.

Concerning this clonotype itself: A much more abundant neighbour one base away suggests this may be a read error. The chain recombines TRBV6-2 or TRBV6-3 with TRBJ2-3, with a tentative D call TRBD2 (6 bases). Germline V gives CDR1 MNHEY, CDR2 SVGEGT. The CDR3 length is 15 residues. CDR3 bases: TGTGCCAGCAGCGACCTCGGAGGGCCCTCAGATTCGCAGTATTTT. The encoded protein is CASSDLGGPSDSQYF.